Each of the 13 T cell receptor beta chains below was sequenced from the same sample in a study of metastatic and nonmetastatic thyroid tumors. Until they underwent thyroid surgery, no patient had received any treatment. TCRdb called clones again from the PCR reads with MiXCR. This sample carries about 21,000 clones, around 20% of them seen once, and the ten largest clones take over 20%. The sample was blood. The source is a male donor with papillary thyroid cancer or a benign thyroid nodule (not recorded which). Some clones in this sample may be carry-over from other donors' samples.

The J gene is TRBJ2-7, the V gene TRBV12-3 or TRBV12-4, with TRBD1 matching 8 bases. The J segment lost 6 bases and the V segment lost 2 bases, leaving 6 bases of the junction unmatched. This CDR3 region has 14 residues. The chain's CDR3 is CASSLRQGASEQYF. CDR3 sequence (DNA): TGTGCCAGCAGTTTACGGCAGGGGGCATCCGAGCAGTACTTC.

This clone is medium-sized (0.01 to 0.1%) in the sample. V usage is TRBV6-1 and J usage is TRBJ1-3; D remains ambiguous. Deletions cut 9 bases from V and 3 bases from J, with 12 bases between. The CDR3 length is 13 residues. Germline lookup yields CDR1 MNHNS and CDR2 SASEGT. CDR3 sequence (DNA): TGTGCCAGTTCTCGGCCGGGTGGAAACACCATATATTTT. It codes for CASSRPGGNTIYF.

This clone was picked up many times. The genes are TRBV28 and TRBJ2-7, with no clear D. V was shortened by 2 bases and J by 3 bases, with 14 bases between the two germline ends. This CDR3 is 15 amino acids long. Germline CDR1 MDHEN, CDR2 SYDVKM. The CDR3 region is CASSLSSLGVYEQYF. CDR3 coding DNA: TGTGCCAGCAGTTTAAGTAGTCTCGGAGTCTACGAGCAGTACTTC.

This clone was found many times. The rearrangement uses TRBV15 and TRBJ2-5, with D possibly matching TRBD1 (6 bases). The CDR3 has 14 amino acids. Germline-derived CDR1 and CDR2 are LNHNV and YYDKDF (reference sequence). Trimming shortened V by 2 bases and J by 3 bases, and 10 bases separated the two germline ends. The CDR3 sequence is CATSRPHREETQYF. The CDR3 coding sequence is TGTGCCACCAGCAGACCCCACAGGGAAGAGACCCAGTACTTC.

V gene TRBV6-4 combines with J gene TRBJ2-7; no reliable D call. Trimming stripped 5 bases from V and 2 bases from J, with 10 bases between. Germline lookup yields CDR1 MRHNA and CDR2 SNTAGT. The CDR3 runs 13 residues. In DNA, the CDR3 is TGTGCCAGCAGTTTCGATCTCGCCTACGAGCAGTACTTC. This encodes CASSFDLAYEQYF.

The CDR3 DNA reads as TGTGCCAGCAGCTTGGGAGGGGCGGGTAATGAAAAACTGTTTTTT. Its translation: CASSLGGAGNEKLFF. The V gene is TRBV5-4, the J gene TRBJ1-4, with a possible D match to TRBD1 (5 bases). CDR1 SGHNT and CDR2 YYREEE come from the germline V gene (reference sequence). This CDR3 is 15 amino acids long. V gave up 0 bases and J gave up 4 bases, with 10 bases separating them.

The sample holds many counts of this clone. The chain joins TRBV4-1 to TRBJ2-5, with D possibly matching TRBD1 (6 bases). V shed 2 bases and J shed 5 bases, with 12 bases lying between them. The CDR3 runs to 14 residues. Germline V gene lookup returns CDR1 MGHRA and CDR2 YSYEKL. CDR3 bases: TGCGCCAGCAGCCAACCCACAGGGCCGGAGACCCAGTACTTC. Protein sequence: CASSQPTGPETQYF.

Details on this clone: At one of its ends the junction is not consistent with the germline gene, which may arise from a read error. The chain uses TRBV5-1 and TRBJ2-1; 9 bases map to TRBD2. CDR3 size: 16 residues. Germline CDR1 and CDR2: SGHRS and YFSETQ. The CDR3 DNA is TGCGCCAGCAGATTGGGTCCTAGCGGGACGAGCAATGAGCAGTTCTTT. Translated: CASRLGPSGTSNEQFF.

The CDR3 DNA sequence: TGTGCCAGCATTTTTGTCCTAGGGGGTAATTCACCCCTCCACTTT. It codes for CASIFVLGGNSPLHF. V and J are TRBV27 and TRBJ1-6; tentatively, D is TRBD1 (6 bases). From germline, CDR1 is MNHEY and CDR2 SMNVEV (reference sequence). The CDR3 extends over 15 amino acids. V gave up 7 bases and J gave up 6 bases, with 16 bases separating them.

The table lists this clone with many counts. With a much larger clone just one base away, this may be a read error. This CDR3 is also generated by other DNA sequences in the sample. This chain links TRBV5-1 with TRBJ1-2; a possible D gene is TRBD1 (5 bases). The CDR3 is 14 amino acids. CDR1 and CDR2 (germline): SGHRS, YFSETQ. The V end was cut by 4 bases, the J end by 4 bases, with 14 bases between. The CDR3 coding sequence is TGCGCCAGCAGCACGGGGCAGTTTATCTATGGCTACACCTTC. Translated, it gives CASSTGQFIYGYTF.

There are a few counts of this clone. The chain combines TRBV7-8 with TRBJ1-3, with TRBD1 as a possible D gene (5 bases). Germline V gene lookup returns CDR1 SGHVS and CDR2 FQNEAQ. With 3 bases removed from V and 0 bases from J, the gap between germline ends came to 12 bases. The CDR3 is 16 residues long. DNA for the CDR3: TGTGCCAGCAGCTTTGATCCGGGACCCTCTGGAAACACCATATATTTT. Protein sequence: CASSFDPGPSGNTIYF.

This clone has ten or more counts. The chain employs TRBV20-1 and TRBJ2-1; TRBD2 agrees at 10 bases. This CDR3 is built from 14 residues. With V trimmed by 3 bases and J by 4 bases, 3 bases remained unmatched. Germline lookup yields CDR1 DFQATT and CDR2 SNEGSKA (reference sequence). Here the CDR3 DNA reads TGCAGTGCTAGGAGCGGGGGGGATTACAATGAGCAGTTCTTC. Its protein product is CSARSGGDYNEQFF.

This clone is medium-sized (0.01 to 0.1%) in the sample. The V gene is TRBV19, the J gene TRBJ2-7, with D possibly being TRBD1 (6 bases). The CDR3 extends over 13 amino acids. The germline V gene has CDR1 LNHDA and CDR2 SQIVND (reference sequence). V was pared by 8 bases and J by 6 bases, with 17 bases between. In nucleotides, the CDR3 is TGTGCCAGTCGACCATTTGAGGGGGTCGAGCAGTACTTC. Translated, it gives CASRPFEGVEQYF. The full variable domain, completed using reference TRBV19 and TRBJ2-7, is DGGITQSPKYLFRKEGQNVTLSCEQNLNHDAMYWYRQDPGQGLRLIYYSQIVNDFQKGDIAEGYSVSREKKESFPLTVTSAQKNPTAFYLCASRPFEGVEQYFGPGTRLTVT.